The entry that follows covers one T cell receptor (beta chain) sequence. Its antigen is currently unknown. The sample is drawn from a study of cytomegalovirus exposure and HLA in healthy donors. Study-wide findings and caveats: A later analysis, which compared TCR beta chains of equal frequency, found the HLA-associated ones more clonally expanded.

Each donor's status was that of a healthy bone marrow donor. This PCR relied on a set of 60 Vbeta primers and 13 Jbeta primers. The method was immunoSEQ multiplex PCR; TCRdb's version includes in-frame clones alone and lacks a portion of them. The top ten hold approximately 4.5% of the sample, which has 150,000 to 200,000 clones, about 65% seen once. This clonotype originated in a woman aged 18 to 35 in good health and CMV-seropositive. What was sequenced was PBMCs.

CDR3 residues: CASSVLETSLETQYF. The CDR3 coding sequence is TGTGCCAGCAGTGTATTGGAGACTAGCTTGGAGACCCAGTACTTC. The rearrangement joins TRBV2 to TRBJ2-5, with TRBD2 matching over 7 bases. V shed 4 bases and J 5 bases; nucleotides not matched to a gene: 10. The CDR3 spans 15 residues. Germline assignment: CDR1 SNHLY and CDR2 FYNNEI.